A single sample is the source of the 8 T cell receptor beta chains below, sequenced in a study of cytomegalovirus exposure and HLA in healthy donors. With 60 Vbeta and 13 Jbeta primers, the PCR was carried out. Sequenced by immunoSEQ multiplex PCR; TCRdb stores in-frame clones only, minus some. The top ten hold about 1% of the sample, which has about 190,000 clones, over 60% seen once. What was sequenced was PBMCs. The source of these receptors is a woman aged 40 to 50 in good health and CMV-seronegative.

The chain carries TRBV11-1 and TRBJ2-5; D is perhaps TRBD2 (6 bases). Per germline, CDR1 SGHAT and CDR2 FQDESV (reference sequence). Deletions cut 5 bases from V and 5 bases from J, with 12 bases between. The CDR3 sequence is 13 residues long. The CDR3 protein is CASSRDFRETQYF. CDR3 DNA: TGTGCCAGCAGCCGGGACTTTCGGGAGACCCAGTACTTC.

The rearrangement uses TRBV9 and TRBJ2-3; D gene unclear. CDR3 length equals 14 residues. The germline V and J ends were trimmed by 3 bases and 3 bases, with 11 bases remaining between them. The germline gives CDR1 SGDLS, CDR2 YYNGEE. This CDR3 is CASSAEWRTDTQYF. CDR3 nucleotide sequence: TGTGCCAGCAGCGCCGAGTGGCGGACAGATACGCAGTATTTT.

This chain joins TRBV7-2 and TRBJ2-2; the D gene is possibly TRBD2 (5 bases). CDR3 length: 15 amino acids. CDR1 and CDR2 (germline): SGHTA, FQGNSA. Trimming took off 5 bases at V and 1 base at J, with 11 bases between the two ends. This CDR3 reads CASSRDYLNTGELFF. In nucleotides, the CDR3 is TGTGCCAGCAGCCGAGACTACCTGAACACCGGGGAGCTGTTTTTT.

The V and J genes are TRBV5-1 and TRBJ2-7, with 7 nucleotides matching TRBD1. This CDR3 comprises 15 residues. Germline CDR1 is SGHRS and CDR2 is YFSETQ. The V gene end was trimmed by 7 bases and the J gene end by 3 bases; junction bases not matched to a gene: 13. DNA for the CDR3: TGCGCCAGCCGCATTGATGGGACAGAGTTCTACGAGCAGTACTTC. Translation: CASRIDGTEFYEQYF.

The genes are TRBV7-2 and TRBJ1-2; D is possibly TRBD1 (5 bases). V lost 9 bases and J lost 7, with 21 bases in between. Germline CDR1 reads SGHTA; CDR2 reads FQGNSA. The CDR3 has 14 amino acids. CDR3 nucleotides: TGTGCCAGATTTGATATGGGCAGGGTTGGTGGCTACACCTTC. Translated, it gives CARFDMGRVGGYTF.

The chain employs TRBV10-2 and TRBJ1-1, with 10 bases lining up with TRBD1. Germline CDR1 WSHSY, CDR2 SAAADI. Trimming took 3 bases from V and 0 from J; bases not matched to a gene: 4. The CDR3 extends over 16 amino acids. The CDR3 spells CASSERDRGMNTEAFF. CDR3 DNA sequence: TGCGCCAGCAGTGAACGGGACAGGGGCATGAACACTGAAGCTTTCTTT.

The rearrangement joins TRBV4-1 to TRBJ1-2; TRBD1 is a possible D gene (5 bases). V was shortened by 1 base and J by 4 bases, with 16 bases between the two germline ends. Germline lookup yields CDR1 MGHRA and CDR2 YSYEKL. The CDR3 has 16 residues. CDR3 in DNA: TGCGCCAGCAGCCAAGGGGTAGGGGAATCGGGCTATGGCTACACCTTC. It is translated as CASSQGVGESGYGYTF.

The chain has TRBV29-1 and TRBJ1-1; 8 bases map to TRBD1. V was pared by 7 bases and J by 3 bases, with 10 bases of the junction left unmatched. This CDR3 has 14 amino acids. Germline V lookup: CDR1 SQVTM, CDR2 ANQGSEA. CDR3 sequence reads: CSGNSMGQDTEAFF. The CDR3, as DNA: TGCAGCGGGAACTCCATGGGACAGGACACTGAAGCTTTCTTT.